Presented here are 18 T cell receptor beta chains from one specimen sequenced in a study of blood T cell repertoires in COVID-19. Only in-frame clones appear in the TCRdb table, and some are missing; sequencing was by immunoSEQ multiplex PCR. The sample lists around 120,000 clones, over 70% occurring once. Sequencing used peripheral blood. The receptors shown here come from an older woman with acute or convalescent COVID-19.

The rearrangement links TRBV7-9 to TRBJ2-5; 12 nucleotides match TRBD2. V lost 4 bases, J lost 10 bases, and 7 bases stayed unmatched. The length of the CDR3 is 14 residues. Per germline, CDR1 SEHNR and CDR2 FQNEAQ (reference sequence). The CDR3 bases are TGTGCCAGCAGCTGGACTAGCGGGGCCGGGGACCAGTACTTC. Translating gives CASSWTSGAGDQYF.

This chain links TRBV28 with TRBJ1-1; 9 bases are a match to TRBD1. The CDR3 runs 13 residues. J was trimmed by 2 bases and V by 10 bases; bases with no gene match: 5. CDR1 and CDR2 (germline): MDHEN, SYDVKM. The CDR3 loop is CATDRGVNTEAFF. DNA for the CDR3: TGTGCCACGGACAGGGGTGTTAACACTGAAGCTTTCTTT.

The chain has TRBV6-6 and TRBJ1-2; TRBD1 agrees at 8 bases. Germline V gene lookup returns CDR1 MNHNY and CDR2 SVGAGI (reference sequence). Trimming cost V 5 bases and J 9 bases; bases outside gene matches: 11. The CDR3 spans 14 residues. CDR3 nucleotide sequence: TGTGCCAGCAGTCCTTTCCAGGGGGCGACGAGCTACACCTTC. This encodes CASSPFQGATSYTF.

The chain has TRBV30 and TRBJ1-6; D remains unclear. Trimming removed 0 bases at V and 9 bases at J, with 9 bases between. CDR1 GTSNPN and CDR2 SVGIG come from the germline V gene (reference sequence). This CDR3 spans 13 amino acids. CDR3 bases: TGTGCCTGGAGTGTACAGAGTCTTTCACCCCTCCACTTT. Protein sequence: CAWSVQSLSPLHF.

The chain employs TRBV7-8 and TRBJ1-6, with unresolved D. This CDR3 spans 14 amino acids. Germline V CDR1 and CDR2: SGHVS, FQNEAQ. Trimming took off 3 bases at V and 8 bases at J, with 11 bases between the two ends. The CDR3 protein is CASSFRLSYSPLHF. The CDR3 DNA is TGTGCCAGCAGCTTCCGACTGTCCTATTCACCCCTCCACTTT.

The chain has TRBV25-1 and TRBJ2-7, with D perhaps matching TRBD1 (6 bases). The CDR3 loop spans 15 amino acids. V lost 4 bases, J lost 6 bases, and 19 bases lay in between. CDR1 is MGHDK, CDR2 SYGVNS, per germline. The CDR3 protein is CASSAHRDPPREQYF. The CDR3 DNA reads as TGTGCCAGCAGTGCCCACAGGGACCCCCCCCGCGAGCAGTACTTC.

The genes are TRBV5-5 and TRBJ1-2; D gene ambiguous. This CDR3 has 13 amino acids. The ends were cut back, 2 bases at V and 3 bases at J, with 8 bases in the middle. Germline V gives CDR1 SGHKS, CDR2 YYEKEE (reference sequence). DNA of the CDR3: TGTGCCAGCAGCTTAGGCGGCGACTATGGCTACACCTTC. Translating it yields CASSLGGDYGYTF.

CDR3 region: CASSQLRGPYNEQFF. The CDR3 DNA reads TGTGCCAGCAGCCAACTGCGGGGGCCCTACAATGAGCAGTTCTTC. The rearrangement joins TRBV3-1 (or the pseudogene TRBV3-2) to TRBJ2-1; D possibly corresponds to TRBD2 (7 bases). CDR1 LGHDT and CDR2 YNNKEL come from the germline V gene (reference sequence). V was clipped by 2 bases and J by 2 bases, with 10 bases between them. The CDR3 has 15 residues.

This chain connects TRBV28 to TRBJ2-7, with TRBD1 as a possible D gene (6 bases). In germline, CDR1 is MDHEN, CDR2 SYDVKM. V was cut by 5 bases and J by 2 bases, with 13 bases left in between. This CDR3 is built from 14 residues. CDR3 sequence reads: CASSQPTGAYEQYF. For the CDR3, the DNA is TGTGCCAGCAGTCAACCGACAGGAGCCTACGAGCAGTACTTC.

This chain connects TRBV10-3 to TRBJ2-5; TRBD2 aligns across 9 bases. The ends lost 10 bases at V and 2 bases at J; junction bases unmatched: 11. The CDR3 runs to 15 residues. Per the germline V gene, CDR1 is ENHRY and CDR2 is SYGVKD. This CDR3 is CATRLAATPQETQYF. DNA of the CDR3: TGTGCCACCCGACTAGCGGCGACCCCTCAAGAGACCCAGTACTTC.

This clone was detected only a few times. This chain joins TRBV28 and TRBJ1-2; no definite D call. Trimming shortened V by 2 bases and J by 7 bases, and 14 bases separated the two germline ends. Germline V gives CDR1 MDHEN, CDR2 SYDVKM. The CDR3 is 14 amino acids. The CDR3 sequence: CASSLSRSLGGYTF. The CDR3 coding sequence is TGTGCCAGCAGTTTAAGCCGGAGCCTGGGTGGCTACACCTTC.

The chain employs TRBV10-3 and TRBJ1-1, with D possibly being TRBD1 (5 bases). The CDR3 totals 14 residues. The V end lost 7 bases, the J end lost 1 base, and 13 bases lay between the germline ends. Germline CDR1 is ENHRY and CDR2 is SYGVKD. CDR3 region: CAIKIQVSNTEAFF. CDR3 nucleotide sequence: TGTGCCATCAAAATACAGGTGTCGAACACTGAAGCTTTCTTT.

Only one count was recorded for this clone. J is TRBJ1-3 and V is TRBV6-5; the D is unclear. The CDR3 loop spans 13 amino acids. Germline V gene sequence: CDR1 MNHEY, CDR2 SVGAGI. Trimming shortened V by 8 bases and J by 0 bases, and 8 bases separated the two germline ends. The CDR3 sequence is CASGTSSGNTIYF. The CDR3 DNA reads as TGTGCCAGCGGTACGAGCTCTGGAAACACCATATATTTT.

V gene TRBV2 combines with J gene TRBJ2-1; D ambiguous. The CDR3 sequence is 13 residues long. V lost 6 bases and J 8 bases, leaving 14 bases between the germline ends. Germline V gene lookup returns CDR1 SNHLY and CDR2 FYNNEI. As DNA, the CDR3 is TGTGCCAGCAGCGATCCCCCTGGGCATGAGCAGTTCTTC. Its protein product is CASSDPPGHEQFF. The full variable domain, its missing parts supplied by reference TRBV2 and TRBJ2-1, is EPEVTQTPSHQVTQMGQEVILRCVPISNHLYFYWYRQILGQKVEFLVSFYNNEISEKSEIFDDQFSVERPDGSNFTLKIRSTKLEDSAMYFCASSDPPGHEQFFGPGTRLTVL.

The genes are TRBV2 and TRBJ2-3, with 7 bases that match TRBD1. In germline, CDR1 is SNHLY, CDR2 FYNNEI. The trim removed 7 bases at V and 2 bases at J, leaving 6 bases unmatched. CDR3 length: 14 residues. The CDR3 nucleotides are TGTGCCAGCACTCTCGGACAGGTCACAGATACGCAGTATTTT. It specifies CASTLGQVTDTQYF.

The V gene is TRBV28, the J gene TRBJ1-1; no clear D gene. The V gene's germline CDR1 is MDHEN and CDR2 SYDVKM. Trimming removed 5 bases from V and 0 bases from J, with 19 bases in between. The CDR3 contains 17 residues. CDR3 bases: TGTGCCAGCAGTCCCGAGCTAAGGACTCTCATGAACACTGAAGCTTTCTTT. Its translation is CASSPELRTLMNTEAFF.

The chain joins TRBV19 to TRBJ1-1; the D is unclear. Germline-derived CDR1 and CDR2 are LNHDA and SQIVND (reference sequence). CDR3 size: 12 residues. Trimming removed 3 bases at V and 2 bases at J, with 4 bases between. The chain's CDR3 is CASSMSNTEAFF. The CDR3 coding sequence is TGTGCCAGTAGTATGTCAAACACTGAAGCTTTCTTT.

The V gene is TRBV2, the J gene TRBJ2-1, with 8 positions matching TRBD2. J lost 0 bases, V lost 6 bases, and 4 bases had no gene match. From germline, CDR1 is SNHLY and CDR2 FYNNEI. This CDR3 has 15 amino acids. DNA for the CDR3: TGTGCCAGCAGGTCTCGGGGGGGCTCCTACAATGAGCAGTTCTTC. Its protein is CASRSRGGSYNEQFF.